This T cell receptor beta chain appears in the sequencing data of a study of shared clonotypes between healthy human individuals. In its sample, this clone was seen once. In the naive CD8 group, cells lacked CD45RO and were positively selected for CCR7, so terminally differentiated effector memory CD45RA+ cells were left out. The table came from immunoSEQ multiplex PCR; TCRdb's copy has only in-frame clones and leaves some out. This sample carries about 2.1 million clones, roughly 93% of them seen once, and the ten largest clones take over 1.5%. Sequencing used naive CD8+ T cells from PBMCs. The clonotype comes from a young man in good health. Some clones in this sample may be carry-over from other donors' samples.

This CDR3 reads CASSVAGQNTEAFF. In DNA form, the CDR3 reads TGTGCCAGCAGCGTAGCGGGACAGAACACTGAAGCTTTCTTT. The chain has TRBV9 and TRBJ1-1; tentative D call: TRBD1 (6 bases). Trimming removed 0 bases at V and 1 base at J, with 7 bases between. Germline values: CDR1 SGDLS, CDR2 YYNGEE. This CDR3 region has 14 residues.